Below, 21 T cell receptor beta chains from the same sample are listed, as sequenced in a study of human T cells and chemical hapten exposure. TCRdb reanalysed the RACE reads using MiXCR and keeps one entry per CDR3 protein. There are under 85,000 distinct CDR3 sequences in the sample; approximately 10% occur only once, and about 1.5% lies in the top ten. Specified time point: patch test 1, 2 weeks after DPC sensitization. Treatment: therapeutic diphenylcyclopropenone sensitization with weekly scalp DPC. This specimen consisted of whole blood, obtained in connection with sensitization to the hapten diphenylcyclopropenone (DPC). These receptors originate from a woman aged 50 to 60 with alopecia areata. Some clones in this sample may be carry-over from other donors' samples.

The genes are TRBV6-6 and TRBJ2-7, with TRBD2 as a possible D gene (6 bases). From germline, CDR1 is MNHNY and CDR2 SVGAGI (reference sequence). This CDR3 has 14 residues. The V gene lost 2 bases and the J gene lost 0 bases, with 8 bases spanning the gap. This CDR3 is CASSYRGTSYEQYF. In nucleotides, the CDR3 is TGTGCCAGCAGTTACCGCGGGACCTCCTACGAGCAGTACTTC.

This clonotype has only a few counts. The rearrangement uses TRBV20-1 and TRBJ1-3, with D maybe TRBD1 (6 bases). With 8 bases removed from V and 3 bases from J, the gap between germline ends came to 11 bases. Germline-derived CDR1 and CDR2 are DFQATT and SNEGSKA (reference sequence). There are 12 residues in the CDR3. The CDR3 here is CSSTGHGNTIYF. The CDR3 coding sequence is TGCAGTTCGACAGGACATGGAAACACCATATATTTT.

This clonotype was observed at least ten times. V and J are TRBV28 and TRBJ2-7; D not resolved. The V end was cut by 5 bases, the J end by 2 bases, with 7 bases between. Germline-derived CDR1 and CDR2 are MDHEN and SYDVKM. CDR3 length: 12 amino acids. The DNA for the CDR3 is TGTGCCAGCAGTCCTATTGCCTACGAGCAGTACTTC. Residues: CASSPIAYEQYF.

V is TRBV11-2 and J is TRBJ2-2; 7 nucleotides agree with TRBD2. Germline CDR1 and CDR2: SGHAT and FQNNGV. V was clipped by 5 bases and J by 3 bases; unmatched bases: 6. The CDR3 runs to 15 residues. The CDR3 nucleotides read TGTGCCAGCAGCCCCCCGGGGAGGGACACCGGGGAGCTGTTTTTT. Amino acid sequence: CASSPPGRDTGELFF. Based on the CDR3 plus reference TRBV11-2 and TRBJ2-2, the full variable domain is EAGVAQSPRYKIIEKRQSVAFWCNPISGHATLYWYQQILGQGPKLLIQFQNNGVVDDSQLPKDRFSAERLKGVDSTLKIQPAKLEDSAVYLCASSPPGRDTGELFFGEGSRLTVL.

V is TRBV5-5 and J is TRBJ2-6; TRBD1 is a possible D gene (5 bases). V lost 3 bases, J lost 4 bases, and 11 bases lay in between. Looked up from germline, CDR1 is SGHKS and CDR2 is YYEKEE (reference sequence). The CDR3 length is 15 residues. The CDR3 region has the DNA TGTGCCAGCAGCTCTCAGGGAACAGGGGCCAACGTCCTGACTTTC. Amino acid sequence: CASSSQGTGANVLTF.

This clonotype showed up just a few times. The genes are TRBV5-6 and TRBJ1-2; tentative D call: TRBD1 (6 bases). There are 15 residues in the CDR3. Deletions cut 0 bases from V and 4 bases from J, with 13 bases between. CDR1 and CDR2 (germline): SGHDT, YYEEEE. CDR3 loop: CASSLAGAPSYGYTF. The CDR3 coding sequence is TGTGCCAGCAGCTTGGCGGGGGCACCTAGCTATGGCTACACCTTC.

This clonotype was seen a few times. The chain has TRBV29-1 and TRBJ2-2, with D perhaps matching TRBD1 (6 bases). Trimming stripped 7 bases from V and 5 bases from J, with 17 bases between. The length of the CDR3 is 14 residues. Germline V lookup: CDR1 SQVTM, CDR2 ANQGSEA. Written as DNA, the CDR3 is TGCAGCGCAATGGGGATCAGGGGTACCGGGGAGCTGTTTTTT. Its protein product is CSAMGIRGTGELFF.

This clonotype was seen more than once but under ten times. This rearrangement joins TRBV29-1 to TRBJ2-3; D gene ambiguous. The germline V and J ends were trimmed by 6 bases and 1 base, with 11 bases remaining between them. The CDR3 covers 13 residues. Germline assignment: CDR1 SQVTM and CDR2 ANQGSEA. In nucleotides, the CDR3 is TGCAGCGTAGGTACAGTAGGCACAGATACGCAGTATTTT. It encodes CSVGTVGTDTQYF.

V gene TRBV10-3 combines with J gene TRBJ1-1, with a weak D call TRBD1 (5 bases). The ends were cut back, 6 bases at V and 4 bases at J, with 9 bases in the middle. The CDR3 has 12 residues. The V gene's germline CDR1 is ENHRY and CDR2 SYGVKD. The CDR3 loop is CAIRRGGTEAFF. In DNA form, the CDR3 reads TGTGCCATCAGGCGGGGGGGCACTGAAGCTTTCTTT.

This chain links TRBV7-8 with TRBJ2-5; tentatively, D is TRBD1 or TRBD2 (5 bases each). Trimming shortened V by 1 base and J by 5 bases, and 20 bases separated the two germline ends. CDR1 and CDR2 (germline): SGHVS, FQNEAQ. The CDR3 sequence is 17 residues long. CDR3 region: CASSLVARDLGGETQYF. CDR3 in DNA: TGTGCCAGCAGCTTAGTAGCCCGGGACCTCGGCGGGGAGACCCAGTACTTC.

There are many counts of this clonotype. The chain has TRBV12-3 or TRBV12-4 and TRBJ1-3, with a possible D match to TRBD1 (6 bases). This CDR3 is 19 amino acids long. Trimming removed 3 bases from V and 0 bases from J, with 21 bases in between. CDR3 in amino acids: CASSFAGQRSFGSGNTIYF. The CDR3 nucleotides are TGTGCCAGCAGTTTTGCGGGACAAAGGTCTTTCGGCTCTGGAAACACCATATATTTT.

A few counts support this clonotype. The V gene is TRBV18, the J gene TRBJ2-5, with D uncertain. The CDR3 extends over 13 amino acids. The V end was cut by 2 bases, the J end by 4 bases, with 8 bases between. Germline assignment: CDR1 KGHSH and CDR2 LQKENI. The CDR3 bases are TGTGCCAGCTCACCAACTCCACCAGAGACCCAGTACTTC. It is translated as CASSPTPPETQYF.

The sample holds a few counts of this clonotype. The chain uses TRBV20-1 and TRBJ2-1, with TRBD2 as a possible D gene (5 bases). Looked up from germline, CDR1 is DFQATT and CDR2 is SNEGSKA (reference sequence). V was shortened by 2 bases and J by 3 bases, with 17 bases between the two germline ends. The CDR3 covers 16 residues. This CDR3 reads CSARQNGVQNYNEQFF. Written as DNA, the CDR3 is TGCAGTGCTAGACAAAACGGGGTCCAGAACTACAATGAGCAGTTCTTC.

This chain uses TRBV7-2 with TRBJ1-1; D remains ambiguous. This CDR3 contains 13 residues. Germline loops: CDR1 SGHTA, CDR2 FQGNSA. V was shortened by 8 bases and J by 0 bases, with 10 bases between the two germline ends. As DNA, the CDR3 is TGTGCCAGCGTGGCCATCTTGAACACTGAAGCTTTCTTT. It is translated as CASVAILNTEAFF. The full variable domain, in which reference TRBV7-2 and TRBJ1-1 provide the parts outside the CDR3, is GAGVSQSPSNKVTEKGKDVELRCDPISGHTALYWYRQSLGQGLEFLIYFQGNSAPDKSGLPSDRFSAERTGGSVSTLTIQRTQQEDSAVYLCASVAILNTEAFFGQGTRLTVV.

The table lists this clonotype with many counts. The rearrangement links TRBV9 to TRBJ2-1; TRBD2 aligns across 13 bases. CDR1 and CDR2 from the germline V gene are SGDLS and YYNGEE. Unmatched junction bases numbered 0, after V lost 3 bases and J lost 0 bases. CDR3 length: 16 residues. CDR3 sequence reads: CASSGTSGSSYNEQFF. CDR3 nucleotides: TGTGCCAGCAGCGGGACTAGCGGGAGCTCCTACAATGAGCAGTTCTTC.

V gene TRBV7-9 combines with J gene TRBJ2-7; D is unresolved. V was pared by 4 bases and J by 5 bases, with 6 bases between. This CDR3 region has 11 residues. Per germline, CDR1 SEHNR and CDR2 FQNEAQ (reference sequence). The CDR3 sequence: CASSSRDEQYF. CDR3 coding DNA: TGTGCCAGCAGCTCCAGAGACGAGCAGTACTTC.

The chain joins TRBV7-6 to TRBJ2-1; 9 bases map to TRBD2. CDR3 length equals 17 residues. Germline CDR1 and CDR2: SGHVS and FNYEAQ. Losses at the gene ends were 5 bases for V and 7 bases for J; bases not matched to a gene: 15. The CDR3 spells CASSPPPVNSGRNEQFF. As DNA, the CDR3 is TGTGCCAGCAGCCCACCACCAGTGAATAGCGGGAGAAATGAGCAGTTCTTC.

The sample holds a few counts of this clonotype. The V and J genes are TRBV11-2 and TRBJ2-1; 12 nucleotides agree with TRBD2. The ends lost 3 bases at V and 6 bases at J; junction bases unmatched: 3. CDR1 SGHAT and CDR2 FQNNGV come from the germline V gene. This CDR3 spans 15 amino acids. The DNA of the CDR3 is TGTGCCAGCAGCTTTACTAGCGGGGGGATCAATGAGCAGTTCTTC. The encoded protein is CASSFTSGGINEQFF.

This chain uses TRBV12-3 or TRBV12-4 with TRBJ2-1; a weak D match, TRBD2 (6 bases). The CDR3 totals 15 residues. The V gene lost 6 bases and the J gene lost 0 bases, with 12 bases spanning the gap. CDR3 DNA sequence: TGTGCCAGCAGGAGAGCGGGCAGCTCCTACAATGAGCAGTTCTTC. Translated, it gives CASRRAGSSYNEQFF.

This clonotype was observed at least ten times. Here the CDR3 reads CASSRGQAYEQYF. The DNA of the CDR3 is TGTGCCAGCAGTAGGGGACAGGCCTACGAGCAGTACTTC. The chain employs TRBV12-3 or TRBV12-4 and TRBJ2-7, with 8 bases identical to TRBD1. This CDR3 has 13 amino acids. V trimming: 5 bases; J trimming: 2 bases; junction bases outside the gene matches: 2.

V is TRBV25-1 and J is TRBJ1-1; 9 bases match TRBD1. V lost 8 bases and J lost 5; bases outside the gene matches: 3. There are 12 residues in the CDR3. CDR1 and CDR2 (germline): MGHDK, SYGVNS. The CDR3 here is CASSTGGTEAFF. The CDR3 nucleotides read TGTGCCAGCTCGACAGGGGGAACTGAAGCTTTCTTT.